This T cell receptor (beta chain) was captured in a study of OX40 agonist ivuxolimab in advanced cancers. About the study: Hepatocellular carcinoma, melanoma, renal cell or head and neck cancer affected the dose-escalation patients. Earlier treatment with anti-PD-1, anti-PD-L1 or anti-CTLA-4 was permitted, and about 40% had received some. Study-wide points: Expanded clones were, on average, more numerous in CD8+ T cells than in CD4+. The work left the antigen specificity of expanded peripheral T cells undetermined.

As to this clone: Its specificity is unknown.

The protocol was immunoSEQ multiplex PCR, while the TCRdb copy is restricted to in-frame clones and leaves out a portion. The sample has over 75,000 clones, just over 90% seen once. CDR1 SGHDN and CDR2 FVKESK come from the germline V gene. This CDR3 is 15 amino acids long. V was pared by 3 bases and J by 2 bases, with 11 bases between. The sample consisted of CD4+ or CD8+ T cells sorted from blood, taken in a trial of the OX40 agonist ivuxolimab. The receptor was isolated from an adult with an advanced solid tumor such as melanoma, head and neck, liver or kidney cancer. The gene calls are TRBV14 and TRBJ1-5; no reliable D call. Here the CDR3 DNA reads TGTGCCAGCAGCCACCCGGGTCCACGCAATCAGCCCCAGCATTTT. It codes for CASSHPGPRNQPQHF.